These T cell receptor beta chains were read from a single sample in a study of T cells after somatic rescue of genetic block. This table comes from immunoSEQ multiplex PCR, and its TCRdb copy is limited to in-frame clones, with some not included. Among 110,000 or so clones listed, 90% to 95% were seen once. The source material was peripheral blood mononuclear cells (PBMCs). The receptors shown here come from a woman between 18 and 29 years old. Each CDR3 is given with its conserved first and last residue. The D gene is left open where the match is weak. The size entry is marked missing in some rows and otherwise reads once, few, many or a size class.

clone_size d_call j_call v_call cdr3_aa cdr3_nt
. . TRBJ2-1 TRBV27 CASSLGGAAYNEQFF TGTGCCAGCAGTTTAGGGGGGGCTGCCTACAATGAGCAGTTCTTC
. TRBD1 TRBJ1-2 TRBV4-2 CASTRDRHDYGYTF TGTGCCAGCACCCGGGACAGGCACGACTATGGCTACACCTTC
. . TRBJ2-5 TRBV30 CAWSVGGETQYF TGTGCCTGGAGTGTTGGGGGAGAGACCCAGTACTTC
. . TRBJ2-2 TRBV11-2 CASSFAVVGTGELFF TGTGCCAGCAGCTTCGCAGTCGTGGGCACCGGGGAGCTGTTTTTT
. . TRBJ1-6 TRBV9 CASSVAGQQFSSYNSPLHF TGTGCCAGCAGCGTAGCTGGACAGCAGTTCAGCTCCTATAATTCACCCCTCCACTTT
. . TRBJ1-5 TRBV4-1 CASSHHIGGSPGSDQPQHF TGCGCCAGCAGCCATCATATTGGGGGTTCCCCAGGTAGCGATCAGCCCCAGCATTTT
. . TRBJ1-1 TRBV6-5 CASSYLADKNTEAFF TGTGCCAGCAGTTACCTAGCCGACAAGAACACTGAAGCTTTCTTT
. TRBD1 TRBJ1-3 TRBV6-5 CASTLGTGAGNTIYF TGTGCCAGCACCCTCGGGACAGGGGCAGGAAACACCATATATTTT
once . TRBJ2-7 TRBV19 CASSPGVKGPYEQYF TGTGCCAGTAGTCCCGGGGTCAAGGGGCCCTACGAGCAGTACTTC
. TRBD1 TRBJ2-2 TRBV7-9 CASSLGDRVVTGELFF TGTGCCAGCAGCTTAGGGGACAGGGTAGTCACCGGGGAGCTGTTTTTT
. . TRBJ1-1 TRBV19 CASSTRTEAFF TGTGCCAGTAGTACCCGTACTGAAGCTTTCTTT
. . TRBJ2-7 TRBV28 CASSHYEQYF TGTGCCAGCAGTCACTACGAGCAGTACTTC
. . TRBJ2-3 TRBV5-6 CASSLRGLSMVTSTDTQYF TGTGCCAGCAGCTTGAGGGGTCTCTCTATGGTTACTAGCACAGATACGCAGTATTTT
. . TRBJ2-3 TRBV2 CASTPTDTQYF TGTGCCAGCACCCCCACAGATACGCAGTATTTT
. . TRBJ2-7 TRBV6-5 CASSYSRNYLYEQYF TGTGCCAGCAGTTACTCAAGGAACTATCTCTACGAGCAGTACTTC
. . TRBJ2-2 TRBV5-1 CASSSLSVDGFTGELFF TGCGCCAGCAGCTCCCTCTCGGTAGATGGTTTTACCGGGGAGCTGTTTTTT
. TRBD1 TRBJ1-2 TRBV7-9 CASSLSTGTHGYTF TGTGCCAGCAGCTTATCGACAGGGACCCATGGCTACACCTTC
. TRBD1 TRBJ1-2 TRBV19 CASSVGQVSFYGYTF TGTGCCAGTAGTGTCGGACAGGTCTCTTTCTATGGCTACACCTTC
. TRBD1 TRBJ1-1 TRBV6-1 CASSPRTGSGTEAFF TGTGCCAGCAGTCCGCGGACAGGGTCGGGTACTGAAGCTTTCTTT
few . TRBJ1-1 TRBV9 CASSVSQNTEAFF TGTGCCAGCAGCGTATCTCAGAACACTGAAGCTTTCTTT
. . TRBJ1-2 TRBV19 CASSRQSFEGYGYTF TGTGCCAGTAGCAGACAGTCATTCGAGGGCTATGGCTACACCTTC
few . TRBJ1-6 TRBV7-9 CASSLANSPLHF TGTGCCAGCAGCTTAGCGAATTCACCCCTCCACTTT
few TRBD1 TRBJ1-5 TRBV6-1 CASSRQGDQPQHF TGTGCCAGCAGTAGACAGGGGGATCAGCCCCAGCATTTT
. TRBD2 TRBJ2-7 TRBV10-3 CATTERDPYEQYF TGTGCCACGACTGAGCGGGACCCCTACGAGCAGTACTTC
. TRBD1 TRBJ1-3 TRBV19 CASSPGTGPGNTIYF TGTGCCAGTAGTCCTGGGACAGGTCCTGGAAACACCATATATTTT
. TRBD1 TRBJ1-4 TRBV13 CASSRTGRKVEKLFF TGTGCCAGCAGTCGGACAGGGCGTAAAGTTGAAAAACTGTTTTTT
once TRBD1 TRBJ1-6 TRBV19 CASRSVGQTSPLHF TGTGCCAGTAGATCGGTGGGACAGACTTCACCCCTCCACTTT
. . TRBJ1-5 TRBV4-2 CASSQGAGSNQPQHF TGTGCCAGCAGCCAGGGGGCTGGTAGCAATCAGCCCCAGCATTTT
. . TRBJ2-7 TRBV27 CASSYRVEDEQYF TGTGCCAGCAGTTACAGGGTTGAAGACGAGCAGTACTTC
. . TRBJ1-2 TRBV28 CASSPQRKDYTF TGTGCCAGCAGTCCCCAGAGGAAGGACTACACCTTC
. . TRBJ2-7 TRBV5-1 CASSRIVTDNYEQYF TGCGCCAGCAGCCGAATTGTGACAGATAACTACGAGCAGTACTTC
. TRBD2 TRBJ2-1 TRBV10-3 CAISESLEGRDEQFF TGTGCCATCAGTGAGTCGCTAGAAGGGAGGGATGAGCAGTTCTTC
. TRBD1 TRBJ2-1 TRBV6-5 CASSPGQGSYNEQFF TGTGCCAGCAGTCCGGGACAGGGCTCCTACAATGAGCAGTTCTTC
. . TRBJ1-5 TRBV6-6 CASRGEGYQPQHF TGTGCCAGCAGGGGAGAAGGATACCAGCCCCAGCATTTT
. TRBD2 TRBJ2-3 TRBV6-4 CASSDAPSGGAPDTQYF TGTGCCAGCAGTGACGCCCCTAGCGGGGGGGCCCCAGATACGCAGTATTTT
. . TRBJ2-4 TRBV7-2 CASSAHSTQNIQYF TGTGCCAGCAGCGCACACTCAACTCAAAACATTCAGTACTTC
once TRBD1 TRBJ2-7 TRBV5-4 CASSFQGAGSYEQYF TGTGCCAGCAGCTTCCAGGGGGCCGGGTCCTACGAGCAGTACTTC
. TRBD1 TRBJ1-1 TRBV27 CASSFGTGGEAFF TGTGCCAGCAGTTTCGGGACAGGAGGTGAAGCTTTCTTT
. TRBD1 TRBJ2-1 TRBV4-3 CASSHGRGQGINEQFF TGCGCCAGCAGCCATGGACGGGGACAGGGAATCAATGAGCAGTTCTTC
. . TRBJ2-7 TRBV6-1 CASSGPTAGRGRREQYF TGTGCCAGCAGTGGCCCTACCGCTGGGAGGGGGCGTCGCGAGCAGTACTTC
once TRBD1 TRBJ2-5 TRBV5-4 CASSISWTGGDETQYF TGTGCCAGCAGCATCAGCTGGACAGGGGGCGACGAGACCCAGTACTTC
once . TRBJ2-7 TRBV5-4 CASSAPGAYEQYF TGTGCCAGCAGCGCCCCCGGGGCCTACGAGCAGTACTTC
. . TRBJ2-7 TRBV14 CASSQSFEQYF TGTGCCAGCAGCCAGTCTTTTGAGCAGTACTTC
. TRBD2 TRBJ2-5 TRBV7-7 CASSLTGGGQETQYF TGTGCCAGCAGCTTGACGGGGGGAGGCCAAGAGACCCAGTACTTC
. TRBD1 TRBJ2-7 TRBV30 CAWSPGETGEDYEQYF TGTGCCTGGAGTCCCGGGGAGACAGGGGAAGACTACGAGCAGTACTTC
. TRBD1 TRBJ1-2 TRBV5-4 CASSLGQGDGYTF TGTGCCAGCAGCTTGGGACAGGGAGATGGCTACACCTTC
. TRBD2 TRBJ2-1 TRBV7-2 CASSSERGKYNEQFF TGTGCCAGCAGCTCCGAGCGGGGGAAATACAATGAGCAGTTCTTC
once . TRBJ1-2 TRBV18 CASSPSILGDGYTF TGTGCCAGCTCACCGTCGATATTGGGGGACGGCTACACCTTC
. . TRBJ2-5 TRBV7-9 CASSMRTAETQYF TGTGCCAGCAGCATGCGTACGGCAGAGACCCAGTACTTC